These 20 T cell receptor beta chains originate from one sample sequenced in a study of CD8 T cells in Susac syndrome. Reverse transcription of 0.5 to 1 ug RNA was performed with random hexamers. TCRdb used MiXCR to reprocess the immunoSEQ multiplex PCR reads, holding one entry per CDR3 protein. The profile shows about 300,000 distinct CDR3 sequences, approximately 91% of them singletons. The sample taken for sequencing was CD8+ T cells from PBMCs. Receptors were obtained from a human donor with multiple sclerosis.

The rearrangement uses TRBV7-8 and TRBJ2-1; D unclear. The CDR3 length is 12 residues. Trimming took off 4 bases at V and 6 bases at J, with 7 bases between the two ends. CDR1 and CDR2 (germline): SGHVS, FQNEAQ. CDR3 DNA sequence: TGTGCCAGCAGCTCCCCGACCAATGAGCAGTTCTTC. Its protein product is CASSSPTNEQFF.

This clonotype appeared a few times. The chain combines TRBV7-8 with TRBJ2-5; maybe TRBD2 (6 bases). Per germline, CDR1 SGHVS and CDR2 FQNEAQ. The CDR3 spans 13 residues. V lost 6 bases to trimming and J lost 5 bases, with 13 bases between them. The CDR3 sequence: CASSLGSEETQYF. The CDR3 nucleotides read TGTGCCAGCAGTCTCGGGAGCGAGGAGACCCAGTACTTC.

The V gene is TRBV4-3, the J gene TRBJ2-5; 10 nucleotides align to TRBD1. CDR1 LGHNA and CDR2 YSLEER come from the germline V gene. The J segment lost 2 bases and the V segment lost 2 bases, leaving 11 bases of the junction unmatched. This CDR3 has 18 residues. CDR3 sequence: CASSQMTGGLSHQETQYF. CDR3 coding DNA: TGCGCCAGCAGCCAAATGACAGGGGGCCTAAGCCATCAAGAGACCCAGTACTTC.

The rearrangement links TRBV12-3 or TRBV12-4 to TRBJ2-5, with D maybe TRBD1 (5 bases). This CDR3 has 14 residues. V was pared by 3 bases and J by 0 bases, with 8 bases between. CDR3 bases: TGTGCCAGCAGTTTCACAGGACACCAAGAGACCCAGTACTTC. Translated: CASSFTGHQETQYF.

The rearrangement links TRBV6-1 to TRBJ1-1; no clear D. V was clipped by 2 bases and J by 1 base, with 8 bases between them. CDR1 and CDR2 (germline): MNHNS, SASEGT. The CDR3 has 14 amino acids. CDR3 protein: CASSEMGSNTEAFF. The CDR3 DNA is TGTGCCAGCAGTGAAATGGGTTCGAACACTGAAGCTTTCTTT.

This rearrangement joins TRBV21-1 to TRBJ2-5; TRBD2, the D gene given by the table, was not confirmed from the DNA. TRBV21-1 is a pseudogene segment. The CDR3 is made up of 16 amino acids. This chain's CDR3 is CASSKCGTSGQETQYF. CDR3 DNA sequence: TGTGCCAGCAGCAAGTGCGGGACTAGCGGTCAAGAGACCCAGTACTTC.

The chain links TRBV11-3 to TRBJ2-1, with D tentatively TRBD2 (5 bases). Per the germline V gene, CDR1 is SGHNT and CDR2 is YENEEA. The ends were cut back, 0 bases at V and 6 bases at J, with 9 bases in the middle. The CDR3 covers 14 residues. CDR3 loop: CASSLDPRGNEQFF. For the CDR3, the DNA is TGTGCCAGCAGCTTAGATCCCCGGGGCAATGAGCAGTTCTTC.

V usage is TRBV19 and J usage is TRBJ1-1; 9 positions match TRBD1. The CDR3 is 16 residues long. The germline CDR1 and CDR2 sequences are LNHDA and SQIVND (reference sequence). Trimming took 5 bases from V and 5 from J; bases not matched to a gene: 12. The CDR3 bases are TGTGCCAGTAGTCCAACAGGGGGCTCTGAGAGGACTGAAGCTTTCTTT. Its translation is CASSPTGGSERTEAFF.

This sequence joins TRBV27 and TRBJ1-4; TRBD1 is a possible D gene (6 bases). The length of the CDR3 is 14 residues. V dropped 6 bases and J dropped 5 bases, with 13 bases sitting between them. Germline CDR1 and CDR2: MNHEY and SMNVEV (reference sequence). The CDR3 here is CASRGTLANEKLFF. The CDR3 nucleotides are TGTGCCAGCAGGGGGACACTAGCAAATGAAAAACTGTTTTTT.

This clonotype appeared once. The chain carries TRBV10-2 and TRBJ2-7; 9 bases are shared with TRBD2. V dropped 3 bases and J dropped 0; count of bases not matched to a gene: 3. The CDR3 is 15 residues long. Germline V gene lookup returns CDR1 WSHSY and CDR2 SAAADI. For the CDR3, the DNA is TGCGCCAGCAGTGAAAGCGGGGGGCCCTCCTACGAGCAGTACTTC. The encoded protein is CASSESGGPSYEQYF.

This clonotype was seen a few times. V is TRBV2 and J is TRBJ2-7, with 8 bases that match TRBD1. In germline, CDR1 is SNHLY, CDR2 FYNNEI. Trimming took 2 bases from V and 6 from J; bases not matched to a gene: 6. There are 14 residues in the CDR3. This chain's CDR3 is CASSERQGMAEQYF. CDR3 in DNA: TGTGCCAGCAGTGAACGACAGGGGATGGCCGAGCAGTACTTC.

The CDR3 nucleotides are TGTGCCAGCAGTCCCCTACGACTAGCGGGAGCCACCGGGGAGCTGTTTTTT. Translating it yields CASSPLRLAGATGELFF. The V call is TRBV28, the J call TRBJ2-2; 12 bases match TRBD2. The CDR3 covers 17 residues. V was pared by 5 bases and J by 4 bases, with 8 bases of the junction left unmatched. The germline gives CDR1 MDHEN, CDR2 SYDVKM.

CDR3 in DNA: TGTGCCATCAGTGATTCTTCGGGAGGGCCGATATACGAGCAGTACTTC. The encoded protein is CAISDSSGGPIYEQYF. The chain uses TRBV10-3 and TRBJ2-7; 8 positions agree with TRBD2. The CDR3 loop spans 16 amino acids. Per the germline V gene, CDR1 is ENHRY and CDR2 is SYGVKD. V dropped 3 bases and J dropped 4; count of bases not matched to a gene: 11.

The chain couples TRBV7-9 to TRBJ1-2; D uncertain. Germline V lookup: CDR1 SEHNR, CDR2 FQNEAQ (reference sequence). The CDR3 totals 14 residues. The V end was cut by 1 base, the J end by 5 bases, with 11 bases between. The CDR3 loop is CASSLEGPRYGYTF. The CDR3 bases are TGTGCCAGCAGCTTAGAAGGCCCCCGTTATGGCTACACCTTC.

This chain uses TRBV30 with TRBJ1-1; D is ambiguous. The CDR3 sequence is 15 residues long. V was shortened by 0 bases and J by 5 bases, with 16 bases between the two germline ends. Germline V gene data show CDR1 as GTSNPN and CDR2 as SVGIG (reference sequence). CDR3 sequence: CAWSVDFSLGTEAFF. CDR3 DNA sequence: TGTGCCTGGAGTGTAGATTTCTCTCTGGGGACTGAAGCTTTCTTT.

The CDR3 loop reads CASRGSGFTYEQYF. CDR3 nucleotides: TGTGCCAGCAGGGGAAGCGGGTTTACCTACGAGCAGTACTTC. V usage is TRBV6-5 and J usage is TRBJ2-7, with D possibly matching TRBD2 (6 bases). The CDR3 is made up of 14 amino acids. Per the germline V gene, CDR1 is MNHEY and CDR2 is SVGAGI. Trimming removed 6 bases at V and 2 bases at J, with 14 bases between.

The chain couples TRBV20-1 to TRBJ1-1; D ambiguous. CDR1 is DFQATT and CDR2 is SNEGSKA in the germline V gene (reference sequence). The CDR3 is made up of 9 amino acids. This chain's CDR3 is CNNNTEAFF. CDR3 in DNA: TGCAACAATAACACTGAAGCTTTCTTT.

The gene calls are TRBV20-1 and TRBJ2-1; 8 nucleotides match TRBD2. Per the germline V gene, CDR1 is DFQATT and CDR2 is SNEGSKA (reference sequence). The CDR3 totals 14 residues. After removal of 6 bases from V and 0 bases from J, the junction contained 4 bases not matched to a gene. The CDR3 nucleotides read TGCAGTGCCCGGAGCGGGAGCTCCTACAATGAGCAGTTCTTC. Translated, it gives CSARSGSSYNEQFF.

The chain combines TRBV7-9 with TRBJ2-7, with unresolved D. V was pared by 5 bases and J by 1 base, with 15 bases between. The CDR3 is 15 residues long. Germline lookup yields CDR1 SEHNR and CDR2 FQNEAQ (reference sequence). The CDR3 is CASSPPLGLSYEQYF. The CDR3 DNA is TGTGCCAGCAGCCCTCCCCTTGGCTTGTCCTACGAGCAGTACTTC.

As to this clonotype: This may come from a read error, since a much larger clone is one base off. The V gene is TRBV27, the J gene TRBJ2-7, with 9 bases matching TRBD1. This CDR3 region has 14 residues. V was pared by 6 bases and J by 2 bases, with 5 bases of the junction left unmatched. From germline, CDR1 is MNHEY and CDR2 SMNVEV (reference sequence). The CDR3 DNA sequence: TGTGCCAGCAGCCGCCGGGACAGGGCCTACGAGCAGTACTTC. Encoded protein: CASSRRDRAYEQYF.